The rows below give T cell receptor beta chains drawn from one sample of a study of blood T cell repertoires in COVID-19. The protocol was immunoSEQ multiplex PCR, while the TCRdb copy is restricted to in-frame clones and leaves out a portion. Counted here are some 150,000 clones, 84% occurring once; the ten biggest clones make up roughly 7.9%. The sequencing sample was made of peripheral blood. The receptors originated from a woman aged 45-65 years in a cohort sampled during active or convalescent COVID-19. Each CDR3 is given with its conserved first and last residue. Fields, in order: clone size, CDR3 length, J gene, V gene, D gene, CDR3 DNA, CDR3 protein. D genes are given only for firm matches. Size tells how often a clone was seen (once, few, many) or the class of an expanded clone, and some rows leave it out.

clone size: NA; CDR3 length: 13; J gene: TRBJ1-4; V gene: TRBV6-5; D gene: NA; CDR3 DNA: TGTGCCAGCAAGAGACAGACTAATGAAAAACTGTTTTTT; CDR3 protein: CASKRQTNEKLFF
clone size: once; CDR3 length: 16; J gene: TRBJ1-2; V gene: TRBV7-2; D gene: TRBD1; CDR3 DNA: TGTGCCAGCAGCTTATCCGGGACAGGGCAGTGGCCTGGCTACACCTTC; CDR3 protein: CASSLSGTGQWPGYTF
clone size: once; CDR3 length: 15; J gene: TRBJ2-7; V gene: TRBV20-1; D gene: NA; CDR3 DNA: TGCAGTGCTAGTTCGACCTCCGGGGGTTCCTACGAGCAGTACTTC; CDR3 protein: CSASSTSGGSYEQYF
clone size: NA; CDR3 length: 21; J gene: TRBJ1-5; V gene: TRBV24-1; D gene: NA; CDR3 DNA: TGTGCCACCAGTGATCCCAGCCTTGGGGGCCAGACACCTTATAGCAATCAGCCCCAGCATTTT; CDR3 protein: CATSDPSLGGQTPYSNQPQHF
clone size: NA; CDR3 length: 16; J gene: TRBJ2-2; V gene: TRBV19; D gene: TRBD2; CDR3 DNA: TGTGCCAGTAGTATACGACTAGCGGGTGACACCGGGGAGCTGTTTTTT; CDR3 protein: CASSIRLAGDTGELFF
clone size: NA; CDR3 length: 13; J gene: TRBJ2-7; V gene: TRBV7-3; D gene: TRBD2; CDR3 DNA: TGTGCCAGCAGCACCCGGATGGGAGGGGAGCAGTACTTC; CDR3 protein: CASSTRMGGEQYF
clone size: NA; CDR3 length: 14; J gene: TRBJ2-5; V gene: TRBV19; D gene: TRBD2; CDR3 DNA: TGTGCCAGTAGTGTCGGACTAGCGGCCGAGACCCAGTACTTC; CDR3 protein: CASSVGLAAETQYF
clone size: NA; CDR3 length: 16; J gene: TRBJ1-5; V gene: TRBV19; D gene: TRBD1; CDR3 DNA: TGTGCCAGTATCCCGACAGGGGGCATGAGCAATCAGCCCCAGCATTTT; CDR3 protein: CASIPTGGMSNQPQHF
clone size: many; CDR3 length: 14; J gene: TRBJ1-1; V gene: TRBV29-1; D gene: TRBD1; CDR3 DNA: TGCAGCGTTTACTCGACAGGGGGCTGGACTGAAGCTTTCTTT; CDR3 protein: CSVYSTGGWTEAFF
clone size: NA; CDR3 length: 14; J gene: TRBJ2-7; V gene: TRBV6-5; D gene: NA; CDR3 DNA: TGTGCCAGCAGACTGACAGGGAGGTCCTACGAGCAGTACTTC; CDR3 protein: CASRLTGRSYEQYF
clone size: NA; CDR3 length: 16; J gene: TRBJ2-7; V gene: TRBV5-6; D gene: TRBD2; CDR3 DNA: TGTGCCAGCAGCCACGGAGCCGGACTAGCGGGAGGTGAGCAGTACTTC; CDR3 protein: CASSHGAGLAGGEQYF
clone size: NA; CDR3 length: 13; J gene: TRBJ2-1; V gene: TRBV4-3; D gene: TRBD2; CDR3 DNA: TGCGCCAGCAGCCATGGCGGGGGCAATGAGCAGTTCTTC; CDR3 protein: CASSHGGGNEQFF
clone size: NA; CDR3 length: 15; J gene: TRBJ2-3; V gene: TRBV18; D gene: TRBD2; CDR3 DNA: TGTGCCAGCTCACTAGCGGGCCAAAGCACAGATACGCAGTATTTT; CDR3 protein: CASSLAGQSTDTQYF
clone size: NA; CDR3 length: 15; J gene: TRBJ2-7; V gene: TRBV28; D gene: TRBD1; CDR3 DNA: TGTGCCAGCAGTTCCCCCCAGGGGGCCTCCTACGAGCAGTACTTC; CDR3 protein: CASSSPQGASYEQYF
clone size: few; CDR3 length: 15; J gene: TRBJ2-7; V gene: TRBV5-1; D gene: TRBD2; CDR3 DNA: TGCGCCAGCAGCATGGTTGAGGTAGGGAGGGAAGAGCAGTACTTC; CDR3 protein: CASSMVEVGREEQYF
clone size: NA; CDR3 length: 18; J gene: TRBJ1-1; V gene: TRBV19; D gene: TRBD1; CDR3 DNA: TGTGCCAGTAGTCTACGCGGGACAGGGGCCAAATCTGACACTGAAGCTTTCTTT; CDR3 protein: CASSLRGTGAKSDTEAFF
clone size: NA; CDR3 length: 12; J gene: TRBJ2-5; V gene: TRBV3-1/TRBV3-2; D gene: NA; CDR3 DNA: TGTGCCAGCAGTCCCATTGAAGAGACCCAGTACTTC; CDR3 protein: CASSPIEETQYF
clone size: NA; CDR3 length: 16; J gene: TRBJ1-3; V gene: TRBV4-1; D gene: NA; CDR3 DNA: TGCGCCAGCAGCCAAGAGCCGAGAGTCTCTGGAAACACCATATATTTT; CDR3 protein: CASSQEPRVSGNTIYF
clone size: NA; CDR3 length: 17; J gene: TRBJ2-1; V gene: TRBV7-2; D gene: NA; CDR3 DNA: TGTGCCAGCAGCTTACGCCCACTAGCCAGCTCCTACAATGAGCAGTTCTTC; CDR3 protein: CASSLRPLASSYNEQFF
clone size: NA; CDR3 length: 18; J gene: TRBJ2-2; V gene: TRBV6-4; D gene: TRBD2; CDR3 DNA: TGTGCCAGCAGCCCCGGGACTAGCGGGGGGGCGAACACCGGGGAGCTGTTTTTT; CDR3 protein: CASSPGTSGGANTGELFF
clone size: NA; CDR3 length: 13; J gene: TRBJ2-7; V gene: TRBV6-5; D gene: NA; CDR3 DNA: TGTGCCAGCAGTTACTCCCCCAGATACGAGCAGTACTTC; CDR3 protein: CASSYSPRYEQYF
clone size: NA; CDR3 length: 15; J gene: TRBJ1-2; V gene: TRBV3-1/TRBV3-2; D gene: NA; CDR3 DNA: TGTGCCAGCAGCCACAATCTAAGAGGGGGGGATGGCTACACCTTC; CDR3 protein: CASSHNLRGGDGYTF
clone size: NA; CDR3 length: 14; J gene: TRBJ2-7; V gene: TRBV10-3; D gene: TRBD2; CDR3 DNA: TGTGCCATCAGCCAAAGCGGGGACCACTACGAGCAGTACTTC; CDR3 protein: CAISQSGDHYEQYF
clone size: few; CDR3 length: 13; J gene: TRBJ1-1; V gene: TRBV12-3/TRBV12-4; D gene: NA; CDR3 DNA: TGTGCCAGCAGTCCCCTTAGGAACACTGAAGCTTTCTTT; CDR3 protein: CASSPLRNTEAFF
clone size: NA; CDR3 length: 13; J gene: TRBJ1-2; V gene: TRBV6-5; D gene: NA; CDR3 DNA: TGTGCCAGCGCACAGGCGGATAACTATGGCTACACCTTC; CDR3 protein: CASAQADNYGYTF
clone size: NA; CDR3 length: 16; J gene: TRBJ2-2; V gene: TRBV10-3; D gene: NA; CDR3 DNA: TGTGCCATCAGTGAGACAGGGCTGGGGAACACCGGGGAGCTGTTTTTT; CDR3 protein: CAISETGLGNTGELFF
clone size: NA; CDR3 length: 14; J gene: TRBJ2-3; V gene: TRBV19; D gene: NA; CDR3 DNA: TGTGCCAGTAGTATCTTGCTAGCGTCCGATACGCAGTATTTT; CDR3 protein: CASSILLASDTQYF
clone size: NA; CDR3 length: 18; J gene: TRBJ2-7; V gene: TRBV6-6; D gene: NA; CDR3 DNA: TGTGCCAGCAGTCACAGGGGGCTGTCTAGCGGGGGCGTCTACGAGCAGTACTTC; CDR3 protein: CASSHRGLSSGGVYEQYF
clone size: NA; CDR3 length: 17; J gene: TRBJ1-3; V gene: TRBV27; D gene: NA; CDR3 DNA: TGTGCCAGCAGTTTAGGAGTCGGCCCCAGCTCTGGAAACACCATATATTTT; CDR3 protein: CASSLGVGPSSGNTIYF
clone size: NA; CDR3 length: 17; J gene: TRBJ1-2; V gene: TRBV15; D gene: NA; CDR3 DNA: TGTGCCACCAGCAGAGATATTGGCTTCGACAGCTCTTATGGCTACACCTTC; CDR3 protein: CATSRDIGFDSSYGYTF
clone size: NA; CDR3 length: 13; J gene: TRBJ1-4; V gene: TRBV6-5; D gene: NA; CDR3 DNA: TGTGCCAGCAGTAAGGGACTTAGGGAAAAACTGTTTTTT; CDR3 protein: CASSKGLREKLFF
clone size: NA; CDR3 length: 15; J gene: TRBJ1-2; V gene: TRBV6-1; D gene: TRBD1; CDR3 DNA: TGTGCCAGCAGTGAGGGACAGGGGGCGCGAATCGGCTACACCTTC; CDR3 protein: CASSEGQGARIGYTF
clone size: NA; CDR3 length: 14; J gene: TRBJ1-3; V gene: TRBV3-1/TRBV3-2; D gene: NA; CDR3 DNA: TGTGCCAGCAGCCAAGACGGGGGTTTGGGGACCATATATTTT; CDR3 protein: CASSQDGGLGTIYF
clone size: NA; CDR3 length: 16; J gene: TRBJ1-2; V gene: TRBV2; D gene: NA; CDR3 DNA: TGTGCCAGCAATCCAGGCCCGCCGCGTGGTTCTTATGGCTACACCTTC; CDR3 protein: CASNPGPPRGSYGYTF
clone size: NA; CDR3 length: 16; J gene: TRBJ2-1; V gene: TRBV29-1; D gene: NA; CDR3 DNA: TGCAGCGTTGAGGGGCTCGACTTCTCCTCCTACAATGAGCAGTTCTTC; CDR3 protein: CSVEGLDFSSYNEQFF
clone size: NA; CDR3 length: 13; J gene: TRBJ2-2; V gene: TRBV25-1; D gene: NA; CDR3 DNA: TGTGCCAGCACTCAAGTCAACAGCGGGGAGCTGTTTTTT; CDR3 protein: CASTQVNSGELFF
clone size: NA; CDR3 length: 14; J gene: TRBJ2-7; V gene: TRBV29-1; D gene: TRBD1; CDR3 DNA: TGCAGCGTGGCTACCCAGGGACAGGGGGGCGAGCAGTACTTC; CDR3 protein: CSVATQGQGGEQYF
clone size: NA; CDR3 length: 17; J gene: TRBJ2-2; V gene: TRBV15; D gene: NA; CDR3 DNA: TGTGCCACCAGCAGAGGCGACCGTGGAGTGGACACCGGGGAGCTGTTTTTT; CDR3 protein: CATSRGDRGVDTGELFF
clone size: NA; CDR3 length: 15; J gene: TRBJ1-1; V gene: TRBV6-5; D gene: NA; CDR3 DNA: TGTGCCAGCAGTCCTCAGGGAGGGTCGAACACTGAAGCTTTCTTT; CDR3 protein: CASSPQGGSNTEAFF
clone size: once; CDR3 length: 15; J gene: TRBJ1-1; V gene: TRBV7-9; D gene: NA; CDR3 DNA: TGTGCCAGCAGCTTAGTCCCGGGGGAGATCACTGAAGCTTTCTTT; CDR3 protein: CASSLVPGEITEAFF
clone size: NA; CDR3 length: 16; J gene: TRBJ1-6; V gene: TRBV6-6; D gene: TRBD1; CDR3 DNA: TGTGCCAGCAGGCCCACGGACAACAGGGGTAATTCACCCCTCCACTTT; CDR3 protein: CASRPTDNRGNSPLHF
clone size: NA; CDR3 length: 16; J gene: TRBJ2-3; V gene: TRBV6-4; D gene: TRBD2; CDR3 DNA: TGTGCCAGCAGTGACTCTAGCGGGGGGGACACAGATACGCAGTATTTT; CDR3 protein: CASSDSSGGDTDTQYF
clone size: NA; CDR3 length: 18; J gene: TRBJ1-2; V gene: TRBV21-1; D gene: NA; CDR3 DNA: TGTGCCAGCAGCAAAGTAGCTATCAGGCCCCAGGGTAACTATGGCTACACCTTC; CDR3 protein: CASSKVAIRPQGNYGYTF
clone size: NA; CDR3 length: 14; J gene: TRBJ2-5; V gene: TRBV15; D gene: NA; CDR3 DNA: TGTGCCACCAGCAGAGACAGGGTTCACGAGACCCAGTACTTC; CDR3 protein: CATSRDRVHETQYF